This record looks at one T cell receptor beta chain sequence and its context. This sample is part of a study of blood T cell repertoires in COVID-19. Study information: From the United States, Italy and Spain came samples of acute and convalescent COVID-19. The analysed material was cDNA or gDNA that came from T cells, B-cell-depleted T cells, or PBMCs.

Methods used by the authors: How many nucleated cells were present was estimated from reference gene primer amplification. Some clones are missing from TCRdb's copy, which holds only in-frame ones; the method was immunoSEQ multiplex PCR. V and J calls and clone size are given by that table; D and trimming were obtained from the DNA. This sample carries approximately 74,000 clones, roughly 90% of them seen once, and the ten largest clones take around 4.7%. Trimming left V 2 bases short and J 2 bases short, with 14 bases between. The CDR3 runs 15 residues. Germline V CDR1 and CDR2: GTSNPN, SVGIG (reference sequence).

This clonotype originated in a woman aged 60-70 years with active COVID-19. The chain uses TRBV30 and TRBJ2-3; D possibly corresponds to TRBD1 (5 bases). The sequenced material came from peripheral blood. CDR3 DNA: TGTGCCTGGAGTCGAACAGGCCGATACACAGATACGCAGTATTTT. Amino acids: CAWSRTGRYTDTQYF.